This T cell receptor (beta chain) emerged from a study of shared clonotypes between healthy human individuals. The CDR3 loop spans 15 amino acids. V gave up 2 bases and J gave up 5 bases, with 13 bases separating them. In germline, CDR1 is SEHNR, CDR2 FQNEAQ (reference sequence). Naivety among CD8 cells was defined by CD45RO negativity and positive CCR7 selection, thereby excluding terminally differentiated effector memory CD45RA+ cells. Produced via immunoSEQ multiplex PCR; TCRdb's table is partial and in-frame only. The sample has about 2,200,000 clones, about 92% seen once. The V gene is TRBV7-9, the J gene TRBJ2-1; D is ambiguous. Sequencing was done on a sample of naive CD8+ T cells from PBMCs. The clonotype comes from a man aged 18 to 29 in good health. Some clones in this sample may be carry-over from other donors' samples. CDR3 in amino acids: CASSLQGHYDNEQFF. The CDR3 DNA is TGTGCCAGCAGCTTACAAGGCCACTATGACAATGAGCAGTTCTTC.